A selection of T cell receptor beta chains follows, all from one sample in a study of Ad26.COV2.S vaccination and SARS-CoV-2 variants. Clones were sequenced by immunoSEQ multiplex PCR, and TCRdb holds only the in-frame ones, with some missing. The sample yields fewer than 500,000 clones, roughly nine tenths seen once. The sequenced sample was peripheral blood, obtained in a trial of Ad26.COV2.S vaccine versus placebo. Receptors were obtained from a person between 18 and 65 years old who received the Ad26.COV2.S COVID-19 vaccine or a placebo. The CDR3 runs from the conserved cysteine through the conserved F or W. D genes are given only for firm matches. Not all rows give a size; the values are once, few, many and, for expanded clones, a class.

d_gene	j_gene	v_gene	len	abundance	CDR3nt	CDR3aa
.	TRBJ1-5	TRBV15	20	.	TGTGCCACCAGCAGAGATGGAGCCGGGATCGATTCGAATAGCAATCAGCCCCAGCATTTT	CATSRDGAGIDSNSNQPQHF
.	TRBJ1-2	TRBV6-5	14	.	TGTGCCAGCAGTTACACGGGCCTTAACTATGGCTACACCTTC	CASSYTGLNYGYTF
.	TRBJ2-5	TRBV9	16	.	TGTGCCAGCAGCGTAGCCCTTCCGGGAGATCGGGAGACCCAGTACTTC	CASSVALPGDRETQYF
.	TRBJ1-1	TRBV5-6	14	.	TGTGCCAGCAGCTTTTTGACGGGTAACACTGAAGCTTTCTTT	CASSFLTGNTEAFF
.	TRBJ2-1	TRBV3-1/TRBV3-2	17	.	TGTGCCAGCAGCCAAGATCTGTCGGGAGCATCTTACAATGAGCAGTTCTTC	CASSQDLSGASYNEQFF
TRBD1	TRBJ1-5	TRBV24-1	19	.	TGTGCCACCAGTGATGCCAGAACCGGGACAGGCCCCGCCAATCAGCCCCAGCATTTT	CATSDARTGTGPANQPQHF
.	TRBJ1-3	TRBV6-1	12	.	TGTGCCAGCAGTGAATTATTCAACACCATATATTTT	CASSELFNTIYF
TRBD1	TRBJ2-7	TRBV18	13	.	TGTGCCAGCTCACCGGGGACAGGGGACGAGCAGTACTTC	CASSPGTGDEQYF
.	TRBJ1-1	TRBV7-2	13	.	TGTGCCAGCAGGAGGACAGTGAACACTGAAGCTTTCTTT	CASRRTVNTEAFF
.	TRBJ1-5	TRBV28	15	.	TGTGCCAGCAGTTTTGAAGGCCCTAGCAATCAGCCCCAGCATTTT	CASSFEGPSNQPQHF
.	TRBJ1-4	TRBV6-5	14	.	TGTGCCAGCAGTCGAGGAAGGTTGAATGAAAAACTGTTTTTT	CASSRGRLNEKLFF
TRBD1	TRBJ1-6	TRBV2	15	.	TGTGCCAGCAGAGAGACCGGGACAGGGAATTCACCCCTCCACTTT	CASRETGTGNSPLHF
.	TRBJ2-7	TRBV5-6	14	.	TGTGCCAGCAGCTTGGGGTCCCCCTACTACGAGCAGTACTTC	CASSLGSPYYEQYF
TRBD1	TRBJ1-2	TRBV5-1	15	.	TGCGCCAGCAGCAACGGGCCCCAGGGGGGTAATGGCTACACCTTC	CASSNGPQGGNGYTF
TRBD2	TRBJ2-1	TRBV5-1	16	once	TGCGCCAGCAGCTTGCCCACGGGGGGGCCCAACAATGAGCAGTTCTTC	CASSLPTGGPNNEQFF
.	TRBJ2-7	TRBV6-5	15	few	TGTGCCAGCAGTTACTCTGGGAGCGTTGCCTACGAGCAGTACTTC	CASSYSGSVAYEQYF
.	TRBJ2-5	TRBV5-4	13	.	TGTGCCAGCAGCTTCAGCCCGCAAGAGACCCAGTACTTC	CASSFSPQETQYF
.	TRBJ2-5	TRBV11-3	12	.	TGTGCCAGCAGCTTGGGACAACAGACCCAGTACTTC	CASSLGQQTQYF
.	TRBJ1-2	TRBV27	18	.	TGTGCCAGCAGGAAAGGCCCCCGGGCCCCTTGGGAGGACTATGGCTACACCTTC	CASRKGPRAPWEDYGYTF
TRBD2	TRBJ2-3	TRBV19	13	.	TGTGCCAGTAGTACCTTAGCGGGAGATACGCAGTATTTT	CASSTLAGDTQYF
.	TRBJ2-3	TRBV7-2	12	.	TGTGCCAGCAGCTCCCCCCGGGGTACGCAGTATTTT	CASSSPRGTQYF
.	TRBJ1-4	TRBV5-5	14	.	TGTGCCAGCAGCTTGGGGTCAGTGAATGAAAAACTGTTTTTT	CASSLGSVNEKLFF
.	TRBJ2-3	TRBV6-5	13	.	TGTGCCAGCAGACTCGACAGCACAGATACGCAGTATTTT	CASRLDSTDTQYF
.	TRBJ2-7	TRBV6-2/TRBV6-3	19	once	TGTGCCAGCAGTTCCCTCACGGTTGAAGCGGGCGAATTATCCTACGAGCAGTACTTC	CASSSLTVEAGELSYEQYF
TRBD2	TRBJ2-1	TRBV28	15	.	TGTGCCAGCAGTCCTACTAGCGGGGGGGCGTGGGAGCAGTTCTTC	CASSPTSGGAWEQFF
TRBD2	TRBJ2-1	TRBV4-2	16	few	TGTGCCAGCAGCCAAGTTAGCGGGGCCTCCTACAATGAGCAGTTCTTC	CASSQVSGASYNEQFF
TRBD1	TRBJ2-1	TRBV5-1	15	.	TGCGCCAGCAGCTTTCGACAGGGGATCTACAATGAGCAGTTCTTC	CASSFRQGIYNEQFF
.	TRBJ2-2	TRBV7-2	14	.	TGTGCCAGCAGCGCCGCTAGCAGGGCTGGGGAGCTGTTTTTT	CASSAASRAGELFF
.	TRBJ1-2	TRBV5-5	14	.	TGTGCCAGCAGCTTGGGACAGGCTAACTATGGCTACACCTTC	CASSLGQANYGYTF
TRBD2	TRBJ2-5	TRBV5-1	17	.	TGCGCCAGCAGGGGAGGCACTAGCGGGAATCTGGCGGGGACCCAGTACTTC	CASRGGTSGNLAGTQYF
.	TRBJ1-4	TRBV27	15	.	TGTGCCAGCAGTTCCTGGGGGGCAACTAATGAAAAACTGTTTTTT	CASSSWGATNEKLFF
.	TRBJ2-7	TRBV14	15	.	TGTGCCAGCAGCCAAGACGGGTTCCGGGGGTACGAGCAGTACTTC	CASSQDGFRGYEQYF
.	TRBJ1-2	TRBV27	14	.	TGTGCCAGCAGCCCCCGGGGCCCCTACTATGGCTACACCTTC	CASSPRGPYYGYTF
TRBD1	TRBJ1-1	TRBV2	13	once	TGTGCCAGCTCGGGACAGACTCGGACTGAAGCTTTCTTT	CASSGQTRTEAFF
TRBD2	TRBJ2-5	TRBV5-1	15	.	TGCGCCAGCAGCTTGTCCGGGGGGGCCCAAGAGACCCAGTACTTC	CASSLSGGAQETQYF
.	TRBJ1-5	TRBV2	12	.	TGTGCCAGCAGTGAAGGCGGGCAGCCCCAGCATTTT	CASSEGGQPQHF
.	TRBJ2-7	TRBV5-8	13	.	TGTGCCAGCAGCTTAGGGAACTCCTACGAGCAGTACTTC	CASSLGNSYEQYF
TRBD1	TRBJ2-7	TRBV18	15	.	TGTGCCAGCTCACCGGCGGGACAGGGTGGGGGCGAGCAGTACTTC	CASSPAGQGGGEQYF
TRBD1	TRBJ1-2	TRBV4-1	14	.	TGCGCCAGCAGCGCCCCGGACAGGGCCCTTGGCTACACCTTC	CASSAPDRALGYTF
.	TRBJ2-3	TRBV2	11	few	TGTGCCAGCAGTGAGGCAGATACGCAGTATTTT	CASSEADTQYF
.	TRBJ2-3	TRBV30	15	.	TGTGCCTGGAGTGTACTCGGGTTAGCAACAGATACGCAGTATTTT	CAWSVLGLATDTQYF
.	TRBJ1-5	TRBV19	16	.	TGTGCCAGTAGTATGGGGTTGGGGTATAGCAATCAGCCCCAGCATTTT	CASSMGLGYSNQPQHF
.	TRBJ2-3	TRBV9	15	.	TGTGCCAGCAGTCCCCGTGGGGGGCACACAGATACGCAGTATTTT	CASSPRGGHTDTQYF
TRBD1	TRBJ1-1	TRBV7-2	14	once	TGTGCCAGCCAGATCGACAGGGTGTACACTGAAGCTTTCTTT	CASQIDRVYTEAFF
.	TRBJ2-7	TRBV7-2	12	.	TGTGCCAGCAGCTTACGGTCGGGCGAGCAGTACTTC	CASSLRSGEQYF
.	TRBJ2-5	TRBV18	14	.	TGTGCCAGCTCACCACGAACCGCCGTCGAGACCCAGTACTTC	CASSPRTAVETQYF
.	TRBJ1-3	TRBV29-1	13	.	TGCAGCGCCAGGGTTTACGATGGAAACACCATATATTTT	CSARVYDGNTIYF
TRBD1	TRBJ1-5	TRBV5-6	14	.	TGTGCCAGCAGCCCTGGGACAGCTCGCGGCCCCCAGCATTTT	CASSPGTARGPQHF
.	TRBJ2-1	TRBV4-1	13	.	TGCGCCAGCAGCCAAGATTCGAGGGGCGAACAGTTCTTC	CASSQDSRGEQFF
.	TRBJ1-1	TRBV11-3	15	.	TGTGCCAGCAGCCGAGGCCTGGACAGAAACACTGAAGCTTTCTTT	CASSRGLDRNTEAFF
.	TRBJ1-4	TRBV27	15	once	TGTGCCAGCAGTTTAGGGATAGAATATAATGAAAAACTGTTTTTT	CASSLGIEYNEKLFF
.	TRBJ2-2	TRBV6-5	14	.	TGTGCCAGCAGGAGAGGGTGGGTCACCGGGGAGCTGTTTTTT	CASRRGWVTGELFF
TRBD1	TRBJ1-2	TRBV12-3/TRBV12-4	13	few	TGTGCCAGTAACCGGGCAGGGGGCCTCGGCTACACCTTC	CASNRAGGLGYTF
.	TRBJ2-6	TRBV28	13	.	TGTGCGACGGGCGCTTCTGGGGCCAACGTCCTGACTTTC	CATGASGANVLTF